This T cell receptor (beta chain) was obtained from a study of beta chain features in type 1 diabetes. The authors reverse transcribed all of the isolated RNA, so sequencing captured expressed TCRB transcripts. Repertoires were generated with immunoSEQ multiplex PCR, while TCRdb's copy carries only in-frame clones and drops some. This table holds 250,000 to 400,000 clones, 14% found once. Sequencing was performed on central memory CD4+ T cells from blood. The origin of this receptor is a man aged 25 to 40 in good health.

The CDR3 DNA reads as TGCGCCAGCAGCCAACCCAGACTAGCGGGGGAACCCACCGGGGAGCTGTTTTTT. Its protein product is CASSQPRLAGEPTGELFF. The V gene is TRBV4-1, the J gene TRBJ2-2; 12 bases are a match to TRBD2. Trimming took 2 bases from V and 4 from J; bases not matched to a gene: 8. Germline V CDR1 and CDR2: MGHRA, YSYEKL. The CDR3 spans 18 residues.